These 21 T cell receptor beta chains were all obtained from the same sample, sequenced in a study of T cell responses to AZD1222 COVID-19 vaccine. TCRdb's table, derived via immunoSEQ multiplex PCR, lists solely in-frame clones and lacks some. The sample shows some 200,000 clones, 90% to 95% of them seen only once. Sequenced material: peripheral blood, taken 28 days after the second AZD1222 dose. The receptors derive from an adult who received the AZD1222 COVID-19 vaccine.

J is TRBJ1-5 and V is TRBV6-4, with TRBD1 as a possible D gene (6 bases). Per the germline V gene, CDR1 is MRHNA and CDR2 is SNTAGT. CDR3 length equals 19 residues. The V and J ends lost 7 bases and 6 bases respectively, with 31 bases between them. CDR3 bases: TGTGCCAGCATACATTTAGAACAGGTGGGAGGGGGTCAGAGTCAGCCCCAGCATTTT. As protein: CASIHLEQVGGGQSQPQHF.

This clone was detected only a few times. The genes are TRBV28 and TRBJ2-1, with unresolved D. Trimming pared 6 bases from V and 0 bases from J, leaving 12 bases between. The CDR3 is 15 residues long. Germline values: CDR1 MDHEN, CDR2 SYDVKM. The CDR3 region has the DNA TGTGCCAGCAGCCAAATCGACAACTCCTACAATGAGCAGTTCTTC. Protein product: CASSQIDNSYNEQFF.

The chain links TRBV6-1 to TRBJ2-3; TRBD2 matches at 9 bases. The ends lost 3 bases at V and 5 bases at J; junction bases unmatched: 12. CDR1 and CDR2 from the germline V gene are MNHNS and SASEGT. This CDR3 region has 17 residues. CDR3 DNA sequence: TGTGCCAGCAGTGAGTCTATGGCGGGAGGGCCGGTAGATACGCAGTATTTT. Translated, it gives CASSESMAGGPVDTQYF.

The V gene is TRBV10-3, the J gene TRBJ2-7, with 10 positions matching TRBD2. Germline CDR1 is ENHRY and CDR2 is SYGVKD. The CDR3 contains 12 residues. V lost 10 bases and J lost 4; bases outside the gene matches: 4. The DNA for the CDR3 is TGTGCCACCGATAGCGGGAGGTACGAGCAGTACTTC. Translated, it gives CATDSGRYEQYF.

CDR3 in amino acids: CASSRQGPNEKLFF. The CDR3 DNA is TGTGCCAGCAGTCGACAGGGCCCCAATGAAAAACTGTTTTTT. The chain combines TRBV6-6 with TRBJ1-4, with TRBD1 matching 7 bases. Germline loops: CDR1 MNHNY, CDR2 SVGAGI (reference sequence). After removal of 5 bases from V and 5 bases from J, the junction contained 5 bases not matched to a gene. The CDR3 is 14 residues long.

V usage is TRBV6-4 and J usage is TRBJ2-1; the match to TRBD2 covers 8 bases. CDR1 MRHNA and CDR2 SNTAGT come from the germline V gene. This CDR3 contains 15 residues. V shed 4 bases and J 6 bases; nucleotides not matched to a gene: 8. CDR3 protein: CASSVIAGLTNEQFF. CDR3 in DNA: TGTGCCAGCAGTGTGATAGCGGGATTGACCAATGAGCAGTTCTTC.

The chain couples TRBV24-1 to TRBJ2-5; 8 positions match TRBD1. CDR1 and CDR2 from the germline V gene are KGHDR and SFDVKD. The CDR3 covers 16 residues. J lost 5 bases, V lost 2 bases, and 9 bases had no gene match. The DNA of the CDR3 is TGTGCCACCAGTGATTCCCGGACAGGGTGGAGCGAGACCCAGTACTTC. Protein: CATSDSRTGWSETQYF.

The chain links TRBV4-1 to TRBJ2-1, with TRBD2 identical over 13 bases. After removal of 0 bases from V and 10 bases from J, the junction contained 9 bases not matched to a gene. The CDR3 has 17 amino acids. CDR1 is MGHRA, CDR2 YSYEKL, per germline. DNA for the CDR3: TGCGCCAGCAGCCAAGACCCAACTAGCGGGAGGGCTCGGGAGCAGTTCTTC. Its translation is CASSQDPTSGRAREQFF.

This rearrangement joins TRBV28 to TRBJ1-1; perhaps TRBD1 as D (6 bases). V gave up 8 bases and J gave up 1 base, with 11 bases separating them. This CDR3 contains 13 residues. The germline CDR1 and CDR2 sequences are MDHEN and SYDVKM. The CDR3 DNA reads TGTGCCAGCGTGACAGGCGGGAACACTGAAGCTTTCTTT. Protein: CASVTGGNTEAFF.

The chain joins TRBV4-3 to TRBJ1-3, with D unclear. V lost 1 base and J lost 2, with 9 bases in between. The CDR3 spans 15 residues. Germline V lookup: CDR1 LGHNA, CDR2 YSLEER. This CDR3 is CASSQGSGTGNTIYF. The DNA for the CDR3 is TGCGCCAGCAGCCAAGGCTCTGGGACTGGAAACACCATATATTTT.

This clone was seen just once. The chain recombines TRBV6-5 with TRBJ2-1; no firm D call. The CDR3 runs 14 residues. Germline V gene data show CDR1 as MNHEY and CDR2 as SVGAGI. Between the trimmed V and J ends, which lost 3 bases and 5 bases, there was a span of 11 bases. CDR3: CASSYFRLDNEQFF. The DNA of the CDR3 is TGTGCCAGCAGTTATTTCCGGTTAGACAATGAGCAGTTCTTC.

This chain joins TRBV7-9 and TRBJ2-5, with D perhaps TRBD2 (5 bases). CDR1 and CDR2 from the germline V gene are SEHNR and FQNEAQ (reference sequence). The V end was cut by 0 bases, the J end by 7 bases, with 6 bases between. The CDR3 is made up of 12 amino acids. CDR3 sequence (DNA): TGTGCCAGCAGCTTAGCGGAGGTGACCCAGTACTTC. Protein product: CASSLAEVTQYF.

The rearrangement uses TRBV6-5 and TRBJ1-1; D not certain. The CDR3 totals 11 residues. Germline values: CDR1 MNHEY, CDR2 SVGAGI. V dropped 8 bases and J dropped 9 bases, with 13 bases sitting between them. The CDR3: CASGMGSKAFF. CDR3 nucleotide sequence: TGTGCCAGCGGGATGGGGAGTAAAGCTTTCTTT.

The rearrangement joins TRBV25-1 to TRBJ2-2, with TRBD1 matching 9 bases. Unmatched junction bases numbered 4, after V lost 4 bases and J lost 4 bases. The CDR3 runs 15 residues. The germline V gene has CDR1 MGHDK and CDR2 SYGVNS. In DNA form, the CDR3 reads TGTGCCAGCAGTGTACGACAGGGGGTCACCGGGGAGCTGTTTTTT. Protein product: CASSVRQGVTGELFF.

The chain couples TRBV6-5 to TRBJ2-7; D is ambiguous. Germline CDR1 is MNHEY and CDR2 is SVGAGI. The CDR3 totals 13 residues. Trimming removed 2 bases at V and 3 bases at J, with 8 bases between. This chain's CDR3 is CASSYGQNYEQYF. The CDR3, as DNA: TGTGCCAGCAGTTACGGGCAGAACTACGAGCAGTACTTC.

V usage is TRBV11-3 and J usage is TRBJ1-2; 8 bases fit TRBD1. CDR1 and CDR2 (germline): SGHNT, YENEEA. This CDR3 contains 17 residues. The ends lost 2 bases at V and 4 bases at J; junction bases unmatched: 12. The DNA for the CDR3 is TGTGCCAGCAGCTTATTGGACAGGGCGACAGGGAGCTATGGCTACACCTTC. Translation: CASSLLDRATGSYGYTF.

The chain joins TRBV2 to TRBJ2-6; 7 positions agree with TRBD1. The CDR3 contains 15 residues. Per the germline V gene, CDR1 is SNHLY and CDR2 is FYNNEI. V lost 4 bases to trimming and J lost 4 bases; unmatched junction nucleotides: 4. CDR3: CASSGQGFGANVLTF. The CDR3 nucleotides read TGTGCCAGCAGTGGACAGGGCTTCGGGGCCAACGTCCTGACTTTC.

The chain recombines TRBV6-4 with TRBJ2-1; TRBD2 might be the D (5 bases). Germline CDR1 is MRHNA and CDR2 is SNTAGT. The CDR3 contains 14 residues. The V end was cut by 6 bases, the J end by 8 bases, with 17 bases between. The CDR3 loop is CASSPRALGDEQFF. CDR3 sequence (DNA): TGTGCCAGCAGCCCCCGGGCCCTCGGGGATGAGCAGTTCTTC.

The chain is built from TRBV11-1 and TRBJ1-1; D remains ambiguous. Germline V gives CDR1 SGHAT, CDR2 FQDESV (reference sequence). Trimming shortened V by 4 bases and J by 0 bases, and 12 bases separated the two germline ends. The CDR3 has 15 residues. The CDR3 DNA reads TGTGCCAGCAGCTCGTATAAGGGCCTGAACACTGAAGCTTTCTTT. Translation: CASSSYKGLNTEAFF.

The V gene is TRBV5-1, the J gene TRBJ1-5, with no clear D. CDR3 length: 13 amino acids. With 0 bases removed from V and 5 bases from J, the gap between germline ends came to 6 bases. Germline CDR1 SGHRS, CDR2 YFSETQ. The CDR3 DNA reads as TGCGCCAGCAGCTTGGTCGGAGATCAGCCCCAGCATTTT. This sequence encodes CASSLVGDQPQHF.

The rearrangement joins TRBV7-2 to TRBJ2-7, with D possibly being TRBD1 (6 bases). The germline gives CDR1 SGHTA, CDR2 FQGNSA. The CDR3 runs 15 residues. Trimming cost V 5 bases and J 2 bases, with 16 bases left between them. This CDR3 reads CASSPRQVGAYEQYF. DNA of the CDR3: TGTGCCAGCAGCCCTAGACAGGTTGGTGCCTACGAGCAGTACTTC.